The clone carrying this TCR beta chain was counted a few times. What it binds is unknown. TCRdb reprocessed the RT-PCR reads with MiXCR, giving one entry per CDR3 protein. Counted here are approximately 500,000 distinct CDR3 sequences, 14% occurring once; the ten biggest clones make up 8.5% to 14%. This specimen belongs to a study of response to subunit inactivated influenza vaccine. General study findings and limits: The authors proposed limited new T cell recruitment per seasonal influenza vaccination.

CDR1 is MNHEY, CDR2 SVGEGT, per germline. V lost 6 bases and J lost 13; bases outside the gene matches: 6. CDR3 size: 12 residues. Sequencing was performed on PBMCs from blood, taken roughly 13 days after vaccination. This sequence originates from a man between 50 and 59 years old who received an inactivated influenza vaccine. The chain has TRBV6-2 or TRBV6-3 and TRBJ2-2; 9 nucleotides align to TRBD1. This CDR3 reads CASRDGTGRLFF. CDR3 sequence (DNA): TGTGCCAGCAGGGACGGGACAGGGCGGCTGTTTTTT.